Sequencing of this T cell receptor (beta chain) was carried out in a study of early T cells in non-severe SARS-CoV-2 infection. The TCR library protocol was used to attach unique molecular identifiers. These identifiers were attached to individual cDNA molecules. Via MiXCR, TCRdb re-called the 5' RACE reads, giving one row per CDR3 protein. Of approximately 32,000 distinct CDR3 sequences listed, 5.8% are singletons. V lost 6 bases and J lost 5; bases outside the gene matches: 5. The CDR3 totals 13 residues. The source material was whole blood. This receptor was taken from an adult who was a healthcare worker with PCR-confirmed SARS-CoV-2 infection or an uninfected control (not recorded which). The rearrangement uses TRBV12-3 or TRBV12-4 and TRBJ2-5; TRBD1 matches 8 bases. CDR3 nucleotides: TGTGCCAGCAGGTCGACAGGGGTCGAGACCCAGTACTTC. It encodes CASRSTGVETQYF.